A single TCR beta chain is shown here with its context. TCRdb's copy holds only in-frame clones and misses some; the assay was immunoSEQ multiplex PCR. Among about 440,000 clones listed, roughly 88% were seen once. The CDR3 runs to 13 residues. V was clipped by 4 bases and J by 15 bases; unmatched bases: 7. Germline assignment: CDR1 SGHNT and CDR2 YYREEE (reference sequence). This specimen belongs to a study of blood T cell repertoires in COVID-19. Study background: PBMCs, B-cell-depleted T cells, or T cells were the source of the cDNA or gDNA that made up the material.

This rearrangement joins TRBV5-4 to TRBJ2-1, with 13 bases lining up with TRBD2. This TCR came from a woman aged 45 to 65 with COVID-19, enrolled during active disease. The specimen sequenced was peripheral blood. In DNA, the CDR3 is TGTGCCAGCAGCGGAGGGACTAGCGGGGCCCGGTTCTTC. It specifies CASSGGTSGARFF.